The 19 T cell receptor beta chains in this list originate from one sample, sequenced in a study of shared clonotypes between healthy human individuals. CD8 cells classed as naive were CD45RO-negative and positively selected for CCR7, excluding terminally differentiated effector memory CD45RA+ cells. Data came from immunoSEQ multiplex PCR; TCRdb stores just in-frame clones and leaves some out. The table has a few million clones, 90% to 95% seen once. Sequences were obtained from naive CD8+ T cells from PBMCs. The receptors come from a man younger than 35 in good health. Some clones in this sample may be carry-over from other donors' samples.

This chain connects TRBV30 to TRBJ2-1; D gene unclear. Per germline, CDR1 GTSNPN and CDR2 SVGIG (reference sequence). The CDR3 length is 13 residues. The germline V and J ends were trimmed by 0 bases and 7 bases, with 10 bases remaining between them. Written as DNA, the CDR3 is TGTGCCTGGAGTGTAAGGCCCCCTAATGAGCAGTTCTTC. It codes for CAWSVRPPNEQFF.

V gene TRBV29-1 combines with J gene TRBJ1-1; 8 bases fit TRBD1. Germline CDR1 SQVTM, CDR2 ANQGSEA. CDR3 length equals 13 residues. Trimming cost V 6 bases and J 2 bases; bases outside gene matches: 5. This CDR3 is CSVAGGENTEAFF. The CDR3 DNA follows: TGCAGCGTGGCAGGGGGCGAAAACACTGAAGCTTTCTTT.

The rearrangement links TRBV27 to TRBJ2-1; TRBD2 matches at 14 bases. The CDR3 runs to 16 residues. The V gene's germline CDR1 is MNHEY and CDR2 SMNVEV (reference sequence). V gave up 6 bases and J gave up 6 bases; unmatched junction bases: 7. The chain's CDR3 is CASRNSGTSGSNEQFF. The CDR3 coding sequence is TGTGCCAGCAGAAACTCCGGGACTAGCGGGAGCAATGAGCAGTTCTTC.

The chain employs TRBV5-1 and TRBJ2-7, with D unresolved. The CDR3 has 16 amino acids. The V end lost 0 bases, the J end lost 3 bases, and 16 bases lay between the germline ends. The germline gives CDR1 SGHRS, CDR2 YFSETQ. DNA for the CDR3: TGCGCCAGCAGCTTGGAACGGCAGAGTAGACGCTACGAGCAGTACTTC. As protein: CASSLERQSRRYEQYF.

The genes are TRBV11-2 and TRBJ2-7; TRBD1 aligns across 8 bases. The ends lost 4 bases at V and 11 bases at J; junction bases unmatched: 10. From germline, CDR1 is SGHAT and CDR2 FQNNGV. This CDR3 spans 13 amino acids. The CDR3 reads CASSSPPDREEYF. Written as DNA, the CDR3 is TGTGCCAGCAGCTCTCCCCCGGACAGGGAAGAGTACTTC.

The chain couples TRBV10-2 to TRBJ1-5; no reliable D call. The CDR3 is 17 amino acids. V was clipped by 2 bases and J by 0 bases, with 14 bases between them. Germline CDR1 and CDR2: WSHSY and SAAADI. DNA for the CDR3: TGCGCCAGCAGTGAGCTGTGGGAGGATTATAGCAATCAGCCCCAGCATTTT. Amino acids: CASSELWEDYSNQPQHF.

The genes are TRBV28 and TRBJ2-7; the D is unclear. Trimming pared 6 bases from V and 4 bases from J, leaving 7 bases between. The V gene's germline CDR1 is MDHEN and CDR2 SYDVKM. CDR3 length equals 11 residues. The CDR3 nucleotides read TGTGCCAGCAGACTAAATTACGAGCAGTACTTC. This codes for CASRLNYEQYF. The full variable domain, its missing parts supplied by reference TRBV28 and TRBJ2-7, is DVKVTQSSRYLVKRTGEKVFLECVQDMDHENMFWYRQDPGLGLRLIYFSYDVKMKEKGDIPEGYSVSREKKERFSLILESASTNQTSMYLCASRLNYEQYFGPGTRLTVT.

V usage is TRBV19 and J usage is TRBJ1-1; D remains ambiguous. Germline values: CDR1 LNHDA, CDR2 SQIVND (reference sequence). V lost 4 bases to trimming and J lost 3 bases, with 9 bases between them. The CDR3 loop spans 13 amino acids. CDR3 DNA sequence: TGTGCCAGTAGTAACCTGCTGGACACTGAAGCTTTCTTT. Amino acid sequence: CASSNLLDTEAFF.

V and J are TRBV9 and TRBJ1-2; 12 nucleotides line up with TRBD1. The CDR3 is 14 amino acids. V lost 3 bases, J lost 7 bases, and 4 bases stayed unmatched. The germline CDR1 and CDR2 sequences are SGDLS and YYNGEE. CDR3 nucleotide sequence: TGTGCCAGCAGCGGGGACAGGGGGCTTAGTGGCTACACCTTC. This gives the protein CASSGDRGLSGYTF.

Regarding this clone: Distinct nucleotide sequences in the sample also encode this CDR3. V and J are TRBV7-9 and TRBJ1-1; no reliable D call. Trimming cost V 6 bases and J 0 bases, with 5 bases left between them. The CDR3 contains 12 residues. Germline CDR1 and CDR2: SEHNR and FQNEAQ (reference sequence). CDR3: CASRSMNTEAFF. As DNA, the CDR3 is TGTGCCAGCAGGTCCATGAACACTGAAGCTTTCTTT.

The chain links TRBV13 to TRBJ2-7; unclear D gene. There are 12 residues in the CDR3. The V and J ends lost 1 base and 4 bases respectively, with 5 bases between them. Germline-derived CDR1 and CDR2 are PRHDT and FYEKMQ (reference sequence). The DNA for the CDR3 is TGTGCCAGCAGCTTAGTAAGATACGAGCAGTACTTC. It translates to CASSLVRYEQYF.

This sequence joins TRBV25-1 and TRBJ2-5, with a weak D call TRBD1 (5 bases). The V gene's germline CDR1 is MGHDK and CDR2 SYGVNS. With 9 bases removed from V and 5 bases from J, the gap between germline ends came to 13 bases. The CDR3 is made up of 12 amino acids. This chain's CDR3 is CASEGVRETQYF. CDR3 in DNA: TGTGCCAGTGAAGGGGTGAGGGAGACCCAGTACTTC.

The chain has TRBV27 and TRBJ1-6; 7 bases agree with TRBD1. V shed 0 bases and J 8 bases; nucleotides not matched to a gene: 7. The CDR3 loop spans 16 amino acids. Germline V gene lookup returns CDR1 MNHEY and CDR2 SMNVEV (reference sequence). CDR3 amino acids: CASSLSRGLADSPLHF. Written as DNA, the CDR3 is TGTGCCAGCAGTTTATCGAGGGGGCTTGCTGATTCACCCCTCCACTTT.

Note on this clone: At the DNA level, this CDR3 is encoded by other sequences in the same sample as well. The chain couples TRBV7-9 to TRBJ2-7, with TRBD2 matching over 11 bases. The CDR3 consists of 14 residues. J gave up 4 bases and V 3 bases, and 2 bases lay outside the gene matches. Germline V gene sequence: CDR1 SEHNR, CDR2 FQNEAQ (reference sequence). The CDR3 sequence is CASSLGLAAYEQYF. The DNA for the CDR3 is TGTGCCAGCAGCTTGGGACTAGCGGCTTACGAGCAGTACTTC.

The V call is TRBV28, the J call TRBJ2-7; D is possibly TRBD1 or TRBD2 (6 bases each). The germline V gene encodes CDR1 MDHEN and CDR2 SYDVKM. The V end was cut by 1 base, the J end by 3 bases, with 13 bases between. The CDR3 is made up of 15 amino acids. The CDR3 sequence is CASSLLGGSLYEQYF. DNA for the CDR3: TGTGCCAGCAGTTTATTAGGGGGGTCCCTCTACGAGCAGTACTTC. The entire variable domain, with the rest obtained from reference TRBV28 and TRBJ2-7, is as follows: DVKVTQSSRYLVKRTGEKVFLECVQDMDHENMFWYRQDPGLGLRLIYFSYDVKMKEKGDIPEGYSVSREKKERFSLILESASTNQTSMYLCASSLLGGSLYEQYFGPGTRLTVT.

The chain joins TRBV13 to TRBJ2-7; TRBD1 matches at 8 bases. This CDR3 has 14 residues. Germline V gives CDR1 PRHDT, CDR2 FYEKMQ (reference sequence). V was pared by 5 bases and J by 3 bases, with 6 bases of the junction left unmatched. In DNA form, the CDR3 reads TGTGCCAGCAGCCCACAGGGGGGCGGCTACGAGCAGTACTTC. It codes for CASSPQGGGYEQYF.

The J gene is TRBJ2-1, the V gene TRBV7-2, with a weak D call TRBD1 (6 bases). This CDR3 spans 14 amino acids. CDR1 is SGHTA, CDR2 FQGNSA, per germline. The V end lost 5 bases, the J end lost 4 bases, and 12 bases lay between the germline ends. DNA for the CDR3: TGTGCCAGCAGCGGGGGCGGGCTGTACAATGAGCAGTTCTTC. Translation gives CASSGGGLYNEQFF.

On this clone: Other DNA variants within this sample encode the same CDR3. The V gene is TRBV7-9, the J gene TRBJ2-2; D unresolved. Germline CDR1 is SEHNR and CDR2 is FQNEAQ (reference sequence). This CDR3 has 12 amino acids. V shed 5 bases and J shed 5 bases, with 6 bases lying between them. The CDR3 nucleotides read TGTGCCAGCAGCCACGGAACCGGGGAGCTGTTTTTT. This translates into CASSHGTGELFF.

V is TRBV28 and J is TRBJ1-2, with TRBD1 matching 9 bases. Germline V gives CDR1 MDHEN, CDR2 SYDVKM. V lost 6 bases to trimming and J lost 6 bases; unmatched junction nucleotides: 8. This CDR3 is built from 14 residues. The CDR3 bases are TGTGCCAGCAGCCTGACAGGGGGTTTTGATGGCTACACCTTC. It codes for CASSLTGGFDGYTF.